Listed here are 18 T cell receptor beta chains from one sample, sequenced in a study of blood T cell repertoires in COVID-19. Sequenced by immunoSEQ multiplex PCR; TCRdb stores in-frame clones only, minus some. The data show fewer than 300,000 clones, roughly 90% seen once. The sequencing sample was made of peripheral blood. These receptor sequences come from a man in his late teens or twenties with active or convalescent COVID-19.

The chain carries TRBV6-6 and TRBJ2-7; TRBD1 is a possible D gene (6 bases). CDR1 and CDR2 from the germline V gene are MNHNY and SVGAGI (reference sequence). This CDR3 is built from 13 residues. The V end was cut by 5 bases, the J end by 1 base, with 9 bases between. Here the CDR3 DNA reads TGTGCCAGCAGTCGGGACATTTCCTACGAGCAGTACTTC. Translation: CASSRDISYEQYF.

This clone was detected ten times or more. The rearrangement joins TRBV19 to TRBJ2-7, with 8 bases that match TRBD1. J was trimmed by 3 bases and V by 3 bases; bases with no gene match: 4. CDR1 is LNHDA and CDR2 is SQIVND in the germline V gene (reference sequence). The CDR3 has 14 amino acids. This CDR3 is CASSMDRAHYEQYF. CDR3 bases: TGTGCCAGTAGTATGGACAGGGCCCACTACGAGCAGTACTTC.

This rearrangement joins TRBV3-1 (or the pseudogene TRBV3-2) to TRBJ1-2; no firm D call. V shed 0 bases and J shed 8 bases, with 10 bases lying between them. CDR3 length: 13 amino acids. Per the germline V gene, CDR1 is LGHDT and CDR2 is YNNKEL (reference sequence). CDR3 sequence (DNA): TGTGCCAGCAGCCAAGATTGGAGAGAGGGCTACACCTTC. The encoded protein is CASSQDWREGYTF.

This rearrangement joins TRBV5-5 to TRBJ2-7; 7 nucleotides line up with TRBD1. CDR3 size: 16 residues. V dropped 0 bases and J dropped 5; count of bases not matched to a gene: 11. Germline V CDR1 and CDR2: SGHKS, YYEKEE (reference sequence). This chain's CDR3 is CASSLGWTGRTDEQYF. The CDR3 nucleotides read TGTGCCAGCAGCTTGGGCTGGACAGGCCGTACGGACGAGCAGTACTTC.

V is TRBV7-6 and J is TRBJ1-1; TRBD1 matches 7 bases. Germline V gene lookup returns CDR1 SGHVS and CDR2 FNYEAQ. This CDR3 is 12 amino acids long. J gave up 10 bases and V 5 bases, and 7 bases lay outside the gene matches. The CDR3 sequence: CASSARQGLAFF. In nucleotides, the CDR3 is TGTGCCAGCAGCGCCCGACAGGGTCTAGCTTTCTTT.

A single count supports this clone. The V gene is TRBV19, the J gene TRBJ1-1; maybe TRBD1 (6 bases). The CDR3 length is 12 residues. Germline CDR1 reads LNHDA; CDR2 reads SQIVND (reference sequence). V lost 7 bases, J lost 3 bases, and 9 bases lay in between. The CDR3 DNA reads as TGTGCCAGTAACAGGGTGTACACTGAAGCTTTCTTT. Translating gives CASNRVYTEAFF.

This rearrangement joins TRBV6-5 to TRBJ1-3; a possible D gene is TRBD1 (6 bases). Trimming left V 4 bases short and J 1 base short, with 11 bases between. The CDR3 is made up of 15 amino acids. Germline V gene data show CDR1 as MNHEY and CDR2 as SVGAGI. CDR3: CASSSNRDSGNTIYF. The CDR3 nucleotides read TGTGCCAGCAGTTCGAACAGGGATTCTGGAAACACCATATATTTT.

The chain uses TRBV4-1 and TRBJ1-3; weak D call: TRBD1 (6 bases). This CDR3 has 14 amino acids. Germline V CDR1 and CDR2: MGHRA, YSYEKL. With 4 bases removed from V and 8 bases from J, the gap between germline ends came to 15 bases. CDR3 in DNA: TGCGCCAGCAGCCCTCGGGACAACGGGGACACCATATATTTT. It yields the protein CASSPRDNGDTIYF.

This chain joins TRBV10-3 and TRBJ2-5; tentative D call: TRBD2 (6 bases). Germline V gene lookup returns CDR1 ENHRY and CDR2 SYGVKD. Trimming shortened V by 4 bases and J by 3 bases, and 21 bases separated the two germline ends. The CDR3 sequence is 17 residues long. The CDR3 is CAISGPVSSGQKETQYF. DNA for the CDR3: TGTGCCATCAGTGGGCCCGTGAGTAGCGGACAAAAAGAGACCCAGTACTTC.

V gene TRBV7-9 combines with J gene TRBJ1-4; tentatively, D is TRBD1 (6 bases). The CDR3 is 14 amino acids. V lost 5 bases and J lost 6, with 13 bases in between. Germline assignment: CDR1 SEHNR and CDR2 FQNEAQ (reference sequence). This CDR3 reads CASSHTGRDEKLFF. The CDR3 region has the DNA TGTGCCAGCAGCCATACAGGGCGGGATGAAAAACTGTTTTTT.

The chain links TRBV4-1 to TRBJ1-5, with TRBD1 matching over 8 bases. The CDR3 spans 18 residues. The ends lost 4 bases at V and 0 bases at J; junction bases unmatched: 11. In germline, CDR1 is MGHRA, CDR2 YSYEKL. The CDR3, as DNA: TGCGCCAGCAGCCCCTCATATGACAGGGGACCTAGCAATCAGCCCCAGCATTTT. Protein product: CASSPSYDRGPSNQPQHF.

V gene TRBV10-2 combines with J gene TRBJ2-1, with 13 bases lining up with TRBD2. Germline V gene lookup returns CDR1 WSHSY and CDR2 SAAADI. Unmatched junction bases numbered 1, after V lost 7 bases and J lost 4 bases. This CDR3 has 14 residues. CDR3 loop: CASTTSGGYNEQFF. CDR3 coding DNA: TGCGCCAGCACGACTAGCGGGGGGTACAATGAGCAGTTCTTC.

The chain couples TRBV3-1 (or the pseudogene TRBV3-2) to TRBJ2-3, with D unresolved. V was shortened by 5 bases and J by 0 bases, with 15 bases between the two germline ends. This CDR3 contains 16 residues. The germline V gene has CDR1 LGHDT and CDR2 YNNKEL (reference sequence). CDR3 bases: TGTGCCAGCAGCAACGACAAGATACTTAGCACAGATACGCAGTATTTT. It codes for CASSNDKILSTDTQYF.

This rearrangement joins TRBV19 to TRBJ1-6; 7 bases agree with TRBD1. Germline CDR1 is LNHDA and CDR2 is SQIVND (reference sequence). With V trimmed by 4 bases and J by 9 bases, 6 bases remained unmatched. This CDR3 comprises 14 residues. The CDR3 sequence: CASSSLTGISPLHF. Written as DNA, the CDR3 is TGTGCCAGTAGTAGCTTGACAGGGATTTCACCCCTCCACTTT.

The chain links TRBV3-1 (or the pseudogene TRBV3-2) to TRBJ2-3; D gene uncertain. The CDR3 loop spans 15 amino acids. Germline CDR1 and CDR2: LGHDT and YNNKEL (reference sequence). The V gene lost 2 bases and the J gene lost 0 bases, with 9 bases spanning the gap. As DNA, the CDR3 is TGTGCCAGCAGCCAACAGAACAACAGCACAGATACGCAGTATTTT. Protein product: CASSQQNNSTDTQYF.

The V gene is TRBV25-1, the J gene TRBJ2-3, with 11 nucleotides matching TRBD2. Germline V lookup: CDR1 MGHDK, CDR2 SYGVNS. V shed 4 bases, J shed 2 bases, and the junction held 5 bases outside the gene matches. The CDR3 sequence is 16 residues long. The CDR3 protein is CASSGTGLAVTDTQYF. CDR3 bases: TGTGCCAGCAGTGGAACGGGACTAGCGGTCACAGATACGCAGTATTTT.

The CDR3 coding sequence is TGTGCCAGCAGAAAGACAGGGGGGCCCTTCTATGGCTACACCTTC. Encoded protein: CASRKTGGPFYGYTF. The chain recombines TRBV27 with TRBJ1-2; 9 bases are a match to TRBD1. The CDR3 is 15 amino acids. CDR1 and CDR2 (germline): MNHEY, SMNVEV (reference sequence). V dropped 6 bases and J dropped 4; count of bases not matched to a gene: 9.

V and J are TRBV12-3 or TRBV12-4 and TRBJ2-3; D gene uncertain. Trimming stripped 5 bases from V and 1 base from J, with 4 bases between. There are 12 residues in the CDR3. CDR3 sequence (DNA): TGTGCCAGCAGTCGGGGCACAGATACGCAGTATTTT. Translated, it gives CASSRGTDTQYF.